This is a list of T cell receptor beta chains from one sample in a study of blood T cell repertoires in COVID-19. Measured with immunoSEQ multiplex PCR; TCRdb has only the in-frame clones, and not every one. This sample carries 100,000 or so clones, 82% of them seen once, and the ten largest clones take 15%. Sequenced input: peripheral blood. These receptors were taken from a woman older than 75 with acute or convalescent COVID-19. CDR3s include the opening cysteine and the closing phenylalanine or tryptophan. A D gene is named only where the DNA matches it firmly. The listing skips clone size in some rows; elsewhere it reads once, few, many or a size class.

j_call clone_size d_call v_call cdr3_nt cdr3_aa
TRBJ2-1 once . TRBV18 TGTGCCAGCTCACTGGGACATAGAGACTACAATGAGCAGTTCTTC CASSLGHRDYNEQFF
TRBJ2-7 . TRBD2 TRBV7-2 TGTGCCAGCAGCCGCTGGACTAGCGGCTCCTACGAGCAGTACTTC CASSRWTSGSYEQYF
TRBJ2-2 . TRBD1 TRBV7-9 TGTGCCAGCAGCATGGACAGGGTGGAGGTCGGGGAGCTGTTTTTT CASSMDRVEVGELFF
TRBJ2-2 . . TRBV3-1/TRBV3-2 TGTGCCAGCAGCCACCGGGAGATCGGCACCGGGGAGCTGTTTTTT CASSHREIGTGELFF
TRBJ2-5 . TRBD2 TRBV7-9 TGTGCCAGCAGCTTAGCCCTAGCGGGAGCCCAAGAGACCCAGTACTTC CASSLALAGAQETQYF
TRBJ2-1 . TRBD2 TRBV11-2 TGTGCCAGCAGCTTCTCGCTAGCGGGAGGCCACAATGAGCAGTTCTTC CASSFSLAGGHNEQFF
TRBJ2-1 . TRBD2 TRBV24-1 TGTGCCACCAGTGCTCCTATTGGGGTAGCGGGAGACTACAATGAGCAGTTCTTC CATSAPIGVAGDYNEQFF
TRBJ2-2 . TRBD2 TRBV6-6 TGTGCCAGCAGTTACATCCTAGCGGGACTGGGCGGGGAGCTGTTTTTT CASSYILAGLGGELFF
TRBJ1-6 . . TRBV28 TGTGCCTCAAAATCCGGGACACCGAATTCACCCCTCCACTTT CASKSGTPNSPLHF
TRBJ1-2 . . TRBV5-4 TGTGCCAGCAGCCCCGACAGTCGGCCTGGCTATGGCTACACCTTC CASSPDSRPGYGYTF
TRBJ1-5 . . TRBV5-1 TGCGCCAGCAGCTTGGAGATAACTAGAGACAATCAGCCCCAGCATTTT CASSLEITRDNQPQHF
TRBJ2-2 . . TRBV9 TGTGCCAGCAGCGTCTTTCTACCGGGATCACATACCACCGGGGAGCTGTTTTTT CASSVFLPGSHTTGELFF
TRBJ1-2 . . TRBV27 TGTGCCAGCATGGACAGCCTAGGGCCGACCTATGGCTACACCTTC CASMDSLGPTYGYTF
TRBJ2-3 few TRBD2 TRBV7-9 TGTGCCAGCAGCTCAGGACTAGCGGGAGTGAATACAGATACGCAGTATTTT CASSSGLAGVNTDTQYF
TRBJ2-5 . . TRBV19 TGTGCCAGTAGTATGGGATATGGGAGGCAAGAGACCCAGTACTTC CASSMGYGRQETQYF
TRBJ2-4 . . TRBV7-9 TGTGCCAGCAGCTTAGGGAGGACGGGGGACAAAAACATTCAGTACTTC CASSLGRTGDKNIQYF
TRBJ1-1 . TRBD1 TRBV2 TGTGCCAGCAGCCAGGACAGGCGGAACACTGAAGCTTTCTTT CASSQDRRNTEAFF
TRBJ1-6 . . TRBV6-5 TGTGCCAGCAGCACTCAGGGTGGGAATTCACCCCTCCACTTT CASSTQGGNSPLHF
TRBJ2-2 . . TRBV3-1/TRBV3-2 TGTGCCAGCAGTCGGGGGACCTACACGAACACCGGGGAGCTGTTTTTT CASSRGTYTNTGELFF
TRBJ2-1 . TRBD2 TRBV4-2 TGTGCCAGCAGCCAAGATCACGGGAGGGTTTACAATGAGCAGTTCTTC CASSQDHGRVYNEQFF
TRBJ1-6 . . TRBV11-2 TGTGCCAGCAGCTTAATGGGCCTTAATTCACCCCTCCACTTT CASSLMGLNSPLHF
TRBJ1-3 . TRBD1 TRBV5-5 TGTGCCAGCAGCCGGACAGGATCCATCTCTGGAAACACCATATATTTT CASSRTGSISGNTIYF
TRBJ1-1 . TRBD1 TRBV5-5 TGTGCCAGCAGAGGGACAGGGAATACGAACACTGAAGCTTTCTTT CASRGTGNTNTEAFF
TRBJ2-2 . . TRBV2 TGTGCCTCCCATGAGACACCGAACACCGGGGAGCTGTTTTTT CASHETPNTGELFF